This note documents a single T cell receptor (beta chain) sequence. The antigen is unknown. At one end, the junction sequence differs from germline, possibly due to a read error. CDR1 is SGHTA, CDR2 FQGNSA, per germline. CDR3 length: 17 residues. Only in-frame clones appear in the TCRdb table, and some are missing; sequencing was by immunoSEQ multiplex PCR. The repertoire holds about 69,000 clones, with over 80% as singletons. This sample is part of a study of T cell responses to AZD1222 COVID-19 vaccine. Study results and limitations: A rise in Spike-specific TCR breadth and depth followed two AZD1222 doses. Mostly white British, mostly female donors; authors suggested clonal diversity may be underestimated. Targets within unmutated variant regions were reportedly found for nearly half of spike-specific TCRs.

This clonotype was obtained from an adult who received the AZD1222 COVID-19 vaccine. V is TRBV7-2 and J is TRBJ2-3; D gene uncertain. The material sequenced was peripheral blood, taken 28 days after the second AZD1222 dose. CDR3 nucleotide sequence: TGTGCCAGCAGCTTAGTCCTTACCCCCAGCACCACAGATGCGCAGTATTTT. Translated, it gives CASSLVLTPSTTDAQYF.